The TCR beta chain described here comes from a study of shared clonotypes between healthy human individuals (dated by TCRdb to the early 2020s). Regarding the complete study: Three men and two women, aged 18 to 49 years, made up the cohort. Per donor, three plates each were used for CD4 naive and CD4 memory, two for CD8 naive, and one for CD8 memory. Blood TCR repertoires of five healthy adults were deeply sequenced to estimate repertoire size and the extent of clonotype sharing between individuals. Libraries were prepared and TCR repertoires were sequenced by different laboratories using diverse techniques, in order to increase sequencing depth and limit assay-specific biases. Per donor, leukapheresis produced somewhere between about 0.94 and 9 billion PBMCs.

Results the study describes overall, beyond this receptor: Clonotypes shared by all four sorted-subset donors showed higher generation probabilities than non-shared clonotypes. Because the study included only a small number of donors, the genetic and exposure-history diversity represented was limited. Approximately 5% of naive CD4, roughly 3.6% of naive CD8, roughly 2.4% of memory CD4, and over 0.35% of memory CD8 clonotypes were shared across several donors. Incomplete sequencing was indicated by rarefaction of sorted-subset datasets, despite the large sequencing depth. Based on pairwise subsampling, the degree of clonotype sharing among donors was expected to be affected by sequencing depth. Sampling was limited to blood, and TCR repertoires in tissue likely differ from TCR repertoires in blood. Larger estimated clonotype richness was generally found for naive subsets than for memory subsets.

The CDR3 has 17 amino acids, counting the end cysteine and phenylalanine. Only the CDR3 DNA is retained, 51 bases long and in frame from the first base. V is pruned by 3 bases and J by 7 bases, leaving 10 bases of the junction without a gene match. CDR1 and CDR2, looked up from the germline V gene, are ENHRY and SYGVKD. Donors were healthy HIV-negative adults with no recently reported acute infections or vaccinations. Every donor was a Caucasian adult residing in Nashville, Tennessee, USA. CD4+ T cells were enriched through magnetic negative selection, after which naive cells were positively selected on CD45RA and the remaining negative fraction served as the memory subset. Blood was collected by leukapheresis, and PBMCs were isolated by Ficoll-Histopaque density gradient centrifugation and then cryopreserved in liquid nitrogen vapor phase. Analytical flow cytometry was used to check the purity and quantity of every magnetically sorted T cell population. Genomic DNA was isolated from each sorted fraction and quantified by UV absorbance on a Nanodrop 2000c.

A remark on this clone: Its antigen is still unknown. Base quality data are lacking; no much larger clone is found one base away.

TCR CDR3 regions were amplified from genomic DNA by multiplex PCR using the deep immunoSEQ assay. Genomic DNA extracted from each cell subset was distributed evenly over all wells of several immunoSEQ 96-well plates, and each plate served as one replicate. For sorted subsets, each replicate PCR was loaded with roughly 190 ng genomic DNA, equivalent to approximately 27,000 T cell genomes. Purified libraries were quantified with a Qubit 3.0 fluorometer, sized on a Bioanalyzer 2100, and re-quantified with the KAPA Library Quantification kit. Every immunoSEQ 96-well plate was sequenced on a dedicated single-read 150-cycle Illumina NextSeq 550 flow cell. On the authors' methods: Because the immunoSEQ output held only junctional sequences and lacked quality scores, the filtering could not match the filtering applied to full-length reads. To assign V/J genes and CDR3, sequences were annotated using PyIR, a Python wrapper for IgBLAST v1.9, with IMGT germline references. Reads with weak V/J assignments (E-value above 1e-6), missing CDR3, stop codons, out-of-frame junctions, or ambiguous translated residues were removed. V3J clonotypes were defined as sequences sharing the same inferred V gene, J gene, and CDR3 amino acid sequence. Percentage overlap between repertoires was calculated by dividing the number of shared unique clonotypes by the size of the smaller repertoire. Richness of each repertoire was evaluated using RTK rarefaction, the Chao1 estimator, and Recon v2.1 estimates of unobserved clonotypes. For all TCRbeta clonotypes obtained by the gDNA method from a few donors, generation probabilities were computed with OLGA. Imported from immuneACCESS, the table was reduced by TCRdb to in-frame sequences with V and J called. These copies leave out some clones; in studies compared against another copy, an unresolved V gene accounts for under half, and the cause of the remainder is not known. V, J and clone size are those of that table, while D and trimming were read from the DNA. The sample data list 2 million to 2.5 million clones, and 95% of these were observed just once. The ten most abundant clones make up 0.13% of the sample.

Sequenced input: naive CD4+ T cells sorted from blood. The cell subset or site label, read with the paper, signifies: CD45RA+ positively selected. This chain joins TRBV10-3 to TRBJ1-6; 9 of the junction bases match TRBD1. This receptor was identified in a man between 18 and 35 years old in good health. The sequenced DNA is TGTGCCATCAGTGAAAATTCTGGGGGACAGGGCAATTCACCCCTCCACTTT. This yields the protein CAISENSGGQGNSPLHF.